This T cell receptor beta chain was obtained from a study of blood T cell repertoires in COVID-19. The CDR3 contains 15 residues. Germline V CDR1 and CDR2: LGHNA, YSLEER. V gave up 5 bases and J gave up 7 bases, with 20 bases separating them. Generated by immunoSEQ multiplex PCR, the TCRdb table keeps only in-frame clones and is missing some. The table lists hundreds of thousands of clones, around four fifths of them singletons. The rearrangement joins TRBV4-3 to TRBJ1-2, with TRBD1 as a possible D gene (6 bases). The source of this sequence is a man in his forties with acute or convalescent COVID-19. Sequencing used peripheral blood. CDR3 sequence: CASSTQPEGVTGYTF. CDR3 DNA: TGCGCCAGCAGCACCCAACCCGAGGGGGTTACTGGCTACACCTTC.